A selection of T cell receptor beta chains follows, all from one sample in a study of regulatory and conventional T cells in RAG deficiency. Using immunoSEQ multiplex PCR, the repertoire was profiled, and TCRdb retains in-frame clones only, with some absent. The table includes tens of thousands of clones, about 87% detected once. These data also featured in a second study, about regulatory T cells.

The sample consisted of CD4+ effector T cells sorted from blood. The source is a human donor in good health. Both conserved end residues are part of each CDR3. D genes are given only for firm matches. Clone sizes are given selectively: once, few, many, or a class where the clone is expanded.

clone_size j_call v_call d_call cdr3_nt cdr3_aa
NA TRBJ2-5 TRBV5-1 NA TGCGCCAGCAGCTTTGGGGGGTCCCAAGAGACCCAGTACTTC CASSFGGSQETQYF
once TRBJ2-7 TRBV6-5 TRBD1 TGTGCCAGCACCCCTCGGACAGGGACGGACGAGCAGTACTTC CASTPRTGTDEQYF
NA TRBJ2-1 TRBV7-8 NA TGTGCCAGCAGCTTTGGTCACGGTGAAAACAATGAGCAGTTCTTC CASSFGHGENNEQFF
NA TRBJ1-2 TRBV7-2 NA TGTGCCAGCAGCGCAAGGGCGGGGCAAGGCTACACCTTC CASSARAGQGYTF
NA TRBJ2-1 TRBV7-9 NA TGTGCCAGCAGTCGACAGTCCAATGAGCAGTTCTTC CASSRQSNEQFF
NA TRBJ1-4 TRBV7-9 NA TGTGCCAGCAGCTTAGGACAGCCAACTAATGAAAAACTGTTTTTT CASSLGQPTNEKLFF
NA TRBJ2-7 TRBV6-5 NA TGTGCCAGCAGTAGGGACCCTGATTACGAGCAGTACTTC CASSRDPDYEQYF
NA TRBJ1-2 TRBV6-6 TRBD1 TGTGCCAGCAGTAAACCGGGACAGCCTTCCTATGGCTACACCTTC CASSKPGQPSYGYTF
NA TRBJ1-3 TRBV27 NA TGTGCCAGCAGTTTAAGCGGGGCGTGGGGAAACACCATATATTTT CASSLSGAWGNTIYF
NA TRBJ2-3 TRBV7-3 NA TGTGCCAGCAGCCGCCTCGGACGGACAAGCACAGATACGCAGTATTTT CASSRLGRTSTDTQYF
once TRBJ1-6 TRBV27 NA TGTGCCAGCAGTTTACGGGCGATGAATTCACCCCTCCACTTT CASSLRAMNSPLHF
NA TRBJ2-7 TRBV27 TRBD2 TGTGCCAGCAGAGCAGCGGGAGGGCGTCTTGGCGAGCAGTACTTC CASRAAGGRLGEQYF
NA TRBJ1-2 TRBV6-5 TRBD1 TGTGCCAGCAGGACCGGGACAGGGGAAGGCTACACCTTC CASRTGTGEGYTF
NA TRBJ1-6 TRBV28 TRBD1 TGTGCCAGCAGTTTGGACAGGGGGCTCTCACCCCTCCACTTT CASSLDRGLSPLHF
NA TRBJ2-1 TRBV9 NA TGTGCCAGCAGCGTAGCGGCCTACAATGAGCAGTTCTTC CASSVAAYNEQFF
NA TRBJ1-2 TRBV5-4 TRBD1 TGTGCCAGCAGCTCGGACAGGGGGATCTATGGCTACACCTTC CASSSDRGIYGYTF
few TRBJ2-7 TRBV28 NA TGTGCCAGCAGTTTCCACTTAACAGACCTCAGCTCCTACGAGCAGTACTTC CASSFHLTDLSSYEQYF
NA TRBJ2-1 TRBV6-1 NA TGTGCCAGCAGTGGACGGACTAATCCCGGCTCCTACAATGAGCAGTTCTTC CASSGRTNPGSYNEQFF
NA TRBJ2-3 TRBV30 TRBD1 TGTGCCTGGAGTGCCCCGAACAGGGGGCTGGCAGATACGCAGTATTTT CAWSAPNRGLADTQYF
NA TRBJ2-3 TRBV5-1 TRBD2 TGCGCCAGCAGCTTATTAGCGGGGGACACAGATACGCAGTATTTT CASSLLAGDTDTQYF
few TRBJ2-7 TRBV6-6 TRBD1 TGTGCCAGCAGCCGGGACAGGGCGTACGAGCAGTACTTC CASSRDRAYEQYF
NA TRBJ1-5 TRBV30 NA TGTGCCTGGAGTCTCGCCGGAGGTCAGCCCCAGCATTTT CAWSLAGGQPQHF
NA TRBJ2-2 TRBV6-1 NA TGTGCCAGCATCTTCGACGGGACCGGGGAGCTGCTTTTT CASIFDGTGELLF
NA TRBJ1-2 TRBV14 NA TGTGCCAGCAGCCCCCGGACCTTGGACAGTCCCATTAACTATGGCTACACCTTC CASSPRTLDSPINYGYTF
NA TRBJ1-6 TRBV15 NA TGTGCCACCAGCACTCCACAGGGTACCTATAATTCACCCCTCCACTTT CATSTPQGTYNSPLHF
NA TRBJ1-5 TRBV7-8 NA TGTGCCAGCAGCTTATGGGCAGGGGTTAGCAATCAGCCCCAGCATTTT CASSLWAGVSNQPQHF
NA TRBJ1-3 TRBV6-1 TRBD1 TGTGCCAGCAAGAAACAGGGGGCTGGAAACACCATATATTTT CASKKQGAGNTIYF
once TRBJ1-1 TRBV5-4 NA TGTGCCAGCAGCTTAGGGGGGGCAGCGCCCTCGGGGACTGAAGCTTTCTTT CASSLGGAAPSGTEAFF
NA TRBJ2-7 TRBV18 TRBD2 TGTGCCAGCTCACCAGGTAGCGGGGGTTCCTACGAGCAGTACTTC CASSPGSGGSYEQYF
NA TRBJ2-2 TRBV10-1 NA TGCGCCAGCAGTAGAGGGGCCGGGGAGCTGTTTTTT CASSRGAGELFF
NA TRBJ2-7 TRBV6-1 NA TGTGCCAGCAGTTCCGCCCTGGGCTACGAGCAGTACTTC CASSSALGYEQYF
NA TRBJ2-1 TRBV7-3 TRBD2 TGTGCCAGCAGCTTAACTAGTACAGTAATTCGGCGGGGGGGCCTTTGGACCTACAATGAGCAGTTCTTC CASSLTSTVIRRGGLWTYNEQFF
NA TRBJ2-7 TRBV6-1 NA TGTGCCAGCTGGTCGACCAACTACGAGCAGTACTTC CASWSTNYEQYF
NA TRBJ1-1 TRBV29-1 TRBD1 TGCAGCGTTTACGACAGGGGATCAGAGGCTGAAGCTTTCTTT CSVYDRGSEAEAFF
NA TRBJ2-5 TRBV11-2 NA TGTGCCAGCAGCTCACGAAGCCTAGCGTACCAAGAGACCCAGTACTTC CASSSRSLAYQETQYF
NA TRBJ2-7 TRBV21-1 NA TGTGCCAGCAGCAAAGACAGTATTTCCTACGAGCAGTACTTC CASSKDSISYEQYF
NA TRBJ1-1 TRBV4-2 NA TGTGCCAGCAGCCAAACGACTGCTGATCTGCGCACTGAAGCTTTCTTT CASSQTTADLRTEAFF
NA TRBJ2-5 TRBV29-1 TRBD2 TGCAGCGTTGGGAGCGGGGGAAGAGAGACCCAGTACTTC CSVGSGGRETQYF
NA TRBJ2-2 TRBV6-6 NA TGTGCCAGCAGTTACATGCCAGCCAACACCGGGGAGCTGTTTTTT CASSYMPANTGELFF
few TRBJ2-3 TRBV2 NA TGTGCCAGCAGTGAAGGGGGGCGCCCCACAGATACGCAGTATTTT CASSEGGRPTDTQYF
NA TRBJ2-1 TRBV9 TRBD1 TGTGCCAGCAGCGAGCACACCAGGGGGTCCTACAATGAGCAGTTCTTC CASSEHTRGSYNEQFF
NA TRBJ1-6 TRBV6-1 NA TGTGCCAGCAGTGAATTTGCGGGTAATTCACCCCTCCACTTT CASSEFAGNSPLHF
NA TRBJ2-2 TRBV9 NA TGTGCCAGCAGCGTCTCGGGGGTCGACACCGGGGAGCTGTTTTTT CASSVSGVDTGELFF
once TRBJ1-2 TRBV28 TRBD1 TGTGCCAGCAGCGGGACAGGGGGGAGATATGGCTACACCTTC CASSGTGGRYGYTF
NA TRBJ1-5 TRBV7-2 NA TGTGCCAGCAGACTCGACAGTACACTTCGACAGCCCCAGCATTTT CASRLDSTLRQPQHF
NA TRBJ1-1 TRBV5-5 NA TGTGCCAGCAGCTTGGCCGACAGGTGGAAGAGGGCAGCTTTCTTT CASSLADRWKRAAFF
NA TRBJ2-1 TRBV30 TRBD2 TGTGCCTGGAGTGTACTAGCGGGAGGGCCGAGGAATGAGCAGTTCTTC CAWSVLAGGPRNEQFF
NA TRBJ2-4 TRBV11-2 TRBD1 TGTGCCAGCAGCTCCTATAAGGGGGCAAGAAACATTCAGTACTTC CASSSYKGARNIQYF
NA TRBJ1-4 TRBV5-1 NA TGCGCCAGCAGCTTGGGTACAGTTGAGAGATATGAAAAACTGTTTTTT CASSLGTVERYEKLFF
NA TRBJ1-4 TRBV2 TRBD1 TGTGCCAGCAGGGGGACAGGGAGGGTTGAAAAACTGTTTTTT CASRGTGRVEKLFF
few TRBJ2-7 TRBV7-2 NA TGTGCCAGCAGCTTAGTTGCAGGTGCCTCCTACGAGCAGTACTTC CASSLVAGASYEQYF
NA TRBJ2-2 TRBV2 TRBD1 TGTGCCAGCAGCGGGGACAGGGGTACCGGGGAGCTGTTTTTT CASSGDRGTGELFF
NA TRBJ2-7 TRBV2 TRBD1 TGTGCCAGCAGCGCACAGGGGTACGAGCAGTACTTC CASSAQGYEQYF